The T cell receptor beta chain under discussion was sequenced for a study of CD8+ T cells in alopecia areata. Study findings and constraints: Lesional scalp displayed greater clonality than normal scalp, most notably in alopecia totalis/universalis.

About this clone itself: Antigen specificity is unknown.

The CDR3 is made up of 13 amino acids. The V end lost 6 bases, the J end lost 6 bases, and 14 bases lay between the germline ends. Germline V CDR1 and CDR2: LGHNT, FRNRAP. Indicated treatment: oral pan-JAK inhibitor, 5-10 mg twice daily. RNA extraction was followed by reverse transcription into cDNA, which acted as the sequencing template. Clones were read by immunoSEQ multiplex PCR, and TCRdb kept only the in-frame ones, dropping some. The sample contains around 150,000 clones, roughly 80% of which appear only once. The V gene is TRBV12-5, the J gene TRBJ1-1, with D possibly TRBD1 on 5 matching bases. The sample here was CD8+ T cells sorted from blood, taken at week 4, from a patient treated with tofacitinib. The origin of this receptor is a human donor with alopecia areata. CDR3 loop: CASGQDWDPEAFF. DNA of the CDR3: TGTGCTAGTGGCCAAGATTGGGACCCTGAAGCTTTCTTT. The full variable domain, its missing parts supplied by reference TRBV12-5 and TRBJ1-1, is DARVTQTPRHKVTEMGQEVTMRCQPILGHNTVFWYRQTMMQGLELLAYFRNRAPLDDSGMPKDRFSAEMPDATLATLKIQPSEPRDSAVYFCASGQDWDPEAFFGQGTRLTVV.